This T cell receptor beta chain derives from a study of shared clonotypes between healthy human individuals. Method: immunoSEQ multiplex PCR; TCRdb's copy keeps in-frame clones and lacks some. The sample shows around 690,000 clones, roughly 88% of them seen only once. Trimming removed 5 bases from V and 3 bases from J, with 17 bases in between. The CDR3 has 15 amino acids. Germline CDR1 reads SGHNT; CDR2 reads YENEEA. Sequenced: memory CD8+ T cells from PBMCs. Subset denoted: CD45RO+ cells pooled with CCR7-negative TemRA cells. The receptor was derived from a man between 18 and 35 years old in good health. Some clones in this sample may be carry-over from other donors' samples. The V and J genes are TRBV11-3 and TRBJ2-7; D possibly corresponds to TRBD2 (6 bases). CDR3 coding DNA: TGTGCCAGCAGCCCCCGGGAGTCGACATTCTACGAGCAGTACTTC. It codes for CASSPRESTFYEQYF.